This T cell receptor (beta chain) appears in the sequencing data of a study of tumor and adjacent non-tumor tissue in lung cancer (dated by TCRdb to 2016 to 2018). About the study as a whole: By cancer type, the cohort comprised some 13 adenocarcinoma patients, a couple of squamous cell carcinoma patients and 1 small cell lung cancer patient. A total of fewer than 150 million productive TCRbeta reads were generated by sequencing, corresponding to an average of roughly 4 million reads per sample. Around 31 paired specimens, one tumor and one normal lung sample per patient, were profiled by TCRbeta CDR3 sequencing. Bulk TCRbeta repertoires were compared between lung tumor tissue and matched distant non-tumor lung tissue obtained from over 13 lung cancer patients. The 15 or so patients were aged about 31 to 76 years, included some 10 men and 5 women, and had TNM stage I to III disease. Broad study findings and their caveats: Only roughly 14 patients were in the cohort, and the authors stated that larger samples and more detailed clinical data are needed. In normal lung, the top 100 clones accounted for a significantly larger cumulative share of the repertoire than in tumor tissue. Peripheral blood was not sequenced, so blood TCRbeta repertoires were not examined in the lung cancer patients of the study. TCR diversity was significantly higher in younger patients, and higher tumor TCR diversity was associated with shorter overall and disease-free survival. The methods do not name the sequencing platform or mention unique molecular identifiers. TCR diversity (inverse Simpson) was significantly higher in tumor than in normal lung tissue (approximately 400 vs 170, P = 0.0075, Mann-Whitney U test).

A remark on this clonotype: Its antigen remains undetermined. A read error may produce the germline difference seen at one junction end.

RNA was isolated from bulk, unsorted tissue, and RNA quality was assessed with a NanoDrop ND-1000 and an Agilent 2100. Newly diagnosed lung cancer patients without prior chemotherapy who had been admitted for thoracic surgery in China between August and November 2014 were enrolled as donors. Patients who had received previous radiotherapy or chemotherapy, or who had another concurrent cancer, were excluded from the study. Surgical tissue pieces of 1-2 cm3 were preserved in RNAlater solution and were kept at -80 degrees C until use. The method behind the library was multiplex PCR. Sequencing was carried out with an Illumina HiSeq 2500. TCRbeta libraries were constructed through three rounds of nested PCR with primers (Table S4) according to protocols adapted from ARM-PCR. Before sequencing, PCR products of 200-500 bp were cut from the gel and purified using the QIAquick gel extraction kit. The paper's processing steps were these. Trimmomatic was used to clean the reads, FLASH merged the cleaned reads into complete CDR3 sequences, and MiTCR assigned the sequences to V(D)J germline segments. Clonal diversity was calculated as the inverse Simpson's index using VDJtools. In-frame sequences without a premature stop codon were defined as productive reads. The raw public data were reprocessed by TCRdb itself: fastp quality trimming at Q25, MiXCR clonotype calling, in-frame beta chains only. Entries that share a CDR3 protein sequence are merged under the most common genes and DNA. TCRdb's processing, not the authors' own work, is the source of the V and J calls. For this sample there are under 95,000 distinct CDR3 sequences; about 66% appear just once. The top ten clones comprise about 15% of the sample.

CDR1 and CDR2 were assigned from the germline V gene as LGHNA and YNFKEQ. Measured from the cysteine to the phenylalanine, the CDR3 is 14 residues long. The only DNA kept is the CDR3, 42 bases in frame from the first base. The sequencing sample was made of lung tumor tissue. The V and J genes are TRBV4-2 and TRBJ2-1, with the D gene not clear enough to name. The clonotype was recovered from an older man with non-small cell lung cancer. The sequence in DNA is TGTGCCAGCGGCCAAGATCGGCTTAGGGATGAGCAATTCTTC. The encoded protein is CASGQDRLRDEQFF.